The clone carrying this T cell receptor beta chain has just a few counts. TCRdb's table, derived via immunoSEQ multiplex PCR, lists solely in-frame clones and lacks some. Here the sample spans about 6,300 clones, about 19% being singletons. The treatment is: randomized to nivolumab then ipilimumab (arm A) or the reverse (arm B). These data belong to a study of sequential checkpoint blockade in melanoma. Unmatched junction bases numbered 6, after V lost 7 bases and J lost 0 bases. Germline-derived CDR1 and CDR2 are LNHDA and SQIVND (reference sequence). The CDR3 sequence is 15 residues long. This material consisted of tumor tissue (inferred from file names), taken from a patient given nivolumab and ipilimumab in sequence. The TCR sequence derives from a human donor with melanoma. The rearrangement uses TRBV19 and TRBJ1-3; 7 bases agree with TRBD1. DNA for the CDR3: TGTGCCAGTAAGGGGGCCGACGCCTCTGGAAACACCATATATTTT. Protein: CASKGADASGNTIYF.